This T cell receptor beta chain was profiled in a study of CD8 T cells in ankylosing spondylitis. General study results and limits: Clones that were linked to disease were CD8+ and were relatively rare in peripheral blood. Reportedly, disease-linked clones are significantly enriched in ankylosing spondylitis patients' matched synovial fluid. Earlier authors reported some of these motif variants in reactive arthritis synovial fluid and blood. A TCR beta motif of 8 or 9 highly homologous variants appeared characteristic of ankylosing spondylitis blood.

This clonotype was seen more than once but under ten times. The antigen is unknown. TCRdb re-called the 5' RACE reads through MiXCR, storing one row per CDR3 protein. Among about 400,000 distinct CDR3 sequences listed, about a fifth were seen once. The germline V and J ends were trimmed by 3 bases and 7 bases, with 5 bases remaining between them. This CDR3 comprises 11 residues. The chain recombines TRBV12-3 or TRBV12-4 with TRBJ2-3; no clear D. The TCR comes from a male donor with ankylosing spondylitis. Sequencing was performed on blood, either unsorted or a sorted T cell fraction (not recorded which). The CDR3 protein is CASSLTYTQYF. The CDR3 region has the DNA TGTGCCAGCAGTTTGACGTATACGCAGTATTTT.